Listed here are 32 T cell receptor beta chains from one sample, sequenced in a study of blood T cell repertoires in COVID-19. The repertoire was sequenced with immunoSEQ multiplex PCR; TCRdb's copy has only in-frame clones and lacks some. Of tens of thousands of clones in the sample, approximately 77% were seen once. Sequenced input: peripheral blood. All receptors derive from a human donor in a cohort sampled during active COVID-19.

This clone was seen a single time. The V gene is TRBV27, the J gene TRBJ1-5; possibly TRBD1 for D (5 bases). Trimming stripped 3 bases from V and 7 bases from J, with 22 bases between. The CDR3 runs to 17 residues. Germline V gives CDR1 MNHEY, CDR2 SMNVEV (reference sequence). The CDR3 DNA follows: TGTGCCAGCAGTTTGGAGGGGTCCTCTAGTCTTATCCAGCCCCAGCATTTT. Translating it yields CASSLEGSSSLIQPQHF.

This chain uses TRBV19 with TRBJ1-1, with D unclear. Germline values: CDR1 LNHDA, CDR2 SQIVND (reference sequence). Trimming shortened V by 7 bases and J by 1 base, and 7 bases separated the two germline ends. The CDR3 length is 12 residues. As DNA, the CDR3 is TGTGCCAGTATCGAGGGGAACACTGAAGCTTTCTTT. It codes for CASIEGNTEAFF.

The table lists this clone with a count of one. The chain's CDR3 is CASSRGLDFNEQFF. The CDR3, as DNA: TGTGCCAGCAGCCGCGGACTAGATTTCAATGAGCAGTTCTTC. V is TRBV3-1 (or the pseudogene TRBV3-2) and J is TRBJ2-1; TRBD2 matches at 7 bases. Germline values: CDR1 LGHDT, CDR2 YNNKEL (reference sequence). The CDR3 has 14 amino acids. After removal of 4 bases from V and 6 bases from J, the junction contained 6 bases not matched to a gene.

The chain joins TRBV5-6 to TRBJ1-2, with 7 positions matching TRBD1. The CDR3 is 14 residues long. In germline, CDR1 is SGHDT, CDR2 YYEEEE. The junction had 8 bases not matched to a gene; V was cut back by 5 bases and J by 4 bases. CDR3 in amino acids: CASREQGGSYGYTF. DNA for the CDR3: TGTGCCAGCAGGGAACAAGGGGGCTCCTATGGCTACACCTTC.

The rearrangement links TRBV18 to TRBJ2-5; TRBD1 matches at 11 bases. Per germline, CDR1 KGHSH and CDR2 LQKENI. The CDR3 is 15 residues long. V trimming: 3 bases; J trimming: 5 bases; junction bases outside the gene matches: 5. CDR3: CASSPRTGGEETQYF. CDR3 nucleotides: TGTGCCAGCTCACCGCGGACAGGGGGCGAGGAGACCCAGTACTTC.

This CDR3 is CASSQEVSGPRSYEQYF. Here the CDR3 DNA reads TGCGCCAGCAGCCAAGAAGTTTCAGGGCCGCGATCCTACGAGCAGTACTTC. The V call is TRBV4-1, the J call TRBJ2-7; tentatively, D is TRBD1 (5 bases). Germline values: CDR1 MGHRA, CDR2 YSYEKL. This CDR3 spans 17 amino acids. V gave up 0 bases and J gave up 1 base, with 16 bases separating them.

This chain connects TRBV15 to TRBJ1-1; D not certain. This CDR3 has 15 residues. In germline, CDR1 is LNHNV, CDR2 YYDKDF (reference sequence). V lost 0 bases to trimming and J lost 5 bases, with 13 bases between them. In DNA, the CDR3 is TGTGCCACCAGCAGAGATAGGTCCAGGAGGACTGAAGCTTTCTTT. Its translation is CATSRDRSRRTEAFF.

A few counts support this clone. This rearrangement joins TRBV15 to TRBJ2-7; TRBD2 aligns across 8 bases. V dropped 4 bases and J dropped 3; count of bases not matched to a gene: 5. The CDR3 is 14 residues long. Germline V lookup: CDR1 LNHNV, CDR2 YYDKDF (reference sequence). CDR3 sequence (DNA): TGTGCCACCAGCACCCCCGGGAGGGTCTACGAGCAGTACTTC. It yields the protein CATSTPGRVYEQYF.

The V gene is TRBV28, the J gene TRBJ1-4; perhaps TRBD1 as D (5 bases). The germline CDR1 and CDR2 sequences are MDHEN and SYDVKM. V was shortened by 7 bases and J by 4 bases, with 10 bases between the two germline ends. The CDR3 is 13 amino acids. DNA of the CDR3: TGTGCCAGCACCGAAGGGGTTAATGAAAAACTGTTTTTT. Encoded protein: CASTEGVNEKLFF.

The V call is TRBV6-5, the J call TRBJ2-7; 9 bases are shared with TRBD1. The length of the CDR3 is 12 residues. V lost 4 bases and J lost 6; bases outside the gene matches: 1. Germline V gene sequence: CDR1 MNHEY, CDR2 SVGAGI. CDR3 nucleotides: TGTGCCAGCAGTTTGGACAGGGGCGAGCAGTACTTC. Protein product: CASSLDRGEQYF.

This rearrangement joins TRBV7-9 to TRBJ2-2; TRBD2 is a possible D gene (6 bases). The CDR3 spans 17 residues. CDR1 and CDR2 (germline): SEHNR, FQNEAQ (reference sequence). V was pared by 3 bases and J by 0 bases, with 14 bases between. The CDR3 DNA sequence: TGTGCCAGCAGCTTGCTAGTGAGCGGGTCGAACACCGGGGAGCTGTTTTTT. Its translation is CASSLLVSGSNTGELFF.

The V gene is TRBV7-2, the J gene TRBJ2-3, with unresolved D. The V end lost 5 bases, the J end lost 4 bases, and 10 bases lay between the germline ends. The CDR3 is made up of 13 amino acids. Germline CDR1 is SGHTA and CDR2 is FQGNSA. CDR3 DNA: TGTGCCAGCAGCCTCAGTATCGCAGATACGCAGTATTTT. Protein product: CASSLSIADTQYF.

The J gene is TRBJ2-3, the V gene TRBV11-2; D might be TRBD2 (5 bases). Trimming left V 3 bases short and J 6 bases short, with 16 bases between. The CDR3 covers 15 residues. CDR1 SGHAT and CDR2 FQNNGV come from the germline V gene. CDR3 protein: CASSFPPPGGDTQYF. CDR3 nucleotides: TGTGCCAGCAGCTTTCCCCCCCCCGGCGGGGATACGCAGTATTTT.

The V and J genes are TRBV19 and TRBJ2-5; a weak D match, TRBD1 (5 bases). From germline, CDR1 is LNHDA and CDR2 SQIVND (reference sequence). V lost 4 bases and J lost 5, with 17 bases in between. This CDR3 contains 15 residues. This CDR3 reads CASSTQGSPWETQYF. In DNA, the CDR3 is TGTGCCAGTAGTACTCAGGGATCCCCGTGGGAGACCCAGTACTTC.

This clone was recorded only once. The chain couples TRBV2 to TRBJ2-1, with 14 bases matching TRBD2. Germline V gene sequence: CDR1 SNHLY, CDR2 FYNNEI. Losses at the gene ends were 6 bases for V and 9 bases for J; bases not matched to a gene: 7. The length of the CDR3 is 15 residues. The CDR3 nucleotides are TGTGCCAGCAGGCCCGGGACTAGCGGGGGTTTTGAGCAGTTCTTC. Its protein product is CASRPGTSGGFEQFF.

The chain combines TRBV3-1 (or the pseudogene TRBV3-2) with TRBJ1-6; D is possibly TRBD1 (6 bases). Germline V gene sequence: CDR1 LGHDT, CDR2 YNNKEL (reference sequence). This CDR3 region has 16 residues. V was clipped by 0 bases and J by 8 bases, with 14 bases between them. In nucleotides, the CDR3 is TGTGCCAGCAGCCAAGATAGACAGGCCCGTCATTCACCCCTCCACTTT. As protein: CASSQDRQARHSPLHF.

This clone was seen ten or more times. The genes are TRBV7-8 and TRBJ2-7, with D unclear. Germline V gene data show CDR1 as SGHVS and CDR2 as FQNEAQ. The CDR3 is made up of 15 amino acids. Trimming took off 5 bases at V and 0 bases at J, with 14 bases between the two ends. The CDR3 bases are TGTGCCAGCAGCCCTTTCGTGCGGAGCTCCTACGAGCAGTACTTC. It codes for CASSPFVRSSYEQYF.

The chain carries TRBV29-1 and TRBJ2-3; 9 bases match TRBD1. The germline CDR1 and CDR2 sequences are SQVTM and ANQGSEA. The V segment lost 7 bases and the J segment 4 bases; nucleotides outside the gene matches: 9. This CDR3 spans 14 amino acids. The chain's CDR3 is CSAAGTGRSDTQYF. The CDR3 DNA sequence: TGCAGCGCAGCCGGGACAGGGCGCTCAGATACGCAGTATTTT.

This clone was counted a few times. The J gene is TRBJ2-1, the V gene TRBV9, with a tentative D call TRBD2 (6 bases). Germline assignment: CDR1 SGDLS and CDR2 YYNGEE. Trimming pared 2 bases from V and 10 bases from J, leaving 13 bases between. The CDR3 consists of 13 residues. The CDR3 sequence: CASSVLGGGEQFF. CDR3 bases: TGTGCCAGCAGCGTCTTGGGGGGTGGGGAGCAGTTCTTC.

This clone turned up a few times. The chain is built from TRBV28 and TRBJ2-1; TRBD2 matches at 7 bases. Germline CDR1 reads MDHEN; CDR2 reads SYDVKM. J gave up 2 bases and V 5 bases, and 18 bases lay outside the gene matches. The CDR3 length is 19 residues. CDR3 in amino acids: CASSTRGPVGRATYNEQFF. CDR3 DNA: TGTGCCAGCAGTACCCGAGGCCCGGTTGGGAGGGCGACCTACAATGAGCAGTTCTTC.

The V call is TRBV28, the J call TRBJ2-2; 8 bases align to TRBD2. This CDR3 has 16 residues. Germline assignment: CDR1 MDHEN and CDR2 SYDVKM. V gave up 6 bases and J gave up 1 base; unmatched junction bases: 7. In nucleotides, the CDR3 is TGTGCCAGCAGACCAGCGGGAGACCTGAACACCGGGGAGCTGTTTTTT. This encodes CASRPAGDLNTGELFF.

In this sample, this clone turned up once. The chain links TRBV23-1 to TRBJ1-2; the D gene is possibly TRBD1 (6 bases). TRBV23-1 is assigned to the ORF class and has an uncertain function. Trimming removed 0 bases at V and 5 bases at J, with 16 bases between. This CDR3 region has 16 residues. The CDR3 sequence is CASSQSGGQGDYGYTF. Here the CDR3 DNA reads TGCGCCAGCAGTCAATCGGGGGGGCAGGGAGATTATGGCTACACCTTC.

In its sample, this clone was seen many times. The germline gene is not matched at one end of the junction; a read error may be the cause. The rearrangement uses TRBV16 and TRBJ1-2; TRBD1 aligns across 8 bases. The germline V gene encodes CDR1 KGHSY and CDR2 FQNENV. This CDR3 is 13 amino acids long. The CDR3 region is CASSQSLDRALGF. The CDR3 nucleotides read TGTGCCAGCAGCCAATCGCTGGACAGGGCCTTAGGCTTC.

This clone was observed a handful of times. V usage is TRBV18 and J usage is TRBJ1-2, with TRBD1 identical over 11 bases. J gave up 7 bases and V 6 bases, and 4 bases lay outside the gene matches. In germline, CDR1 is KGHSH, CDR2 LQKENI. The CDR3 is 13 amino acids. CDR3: CASSPGTGGGYTF. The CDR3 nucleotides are TGTGCCAGCTCGCCCGGGACAGGGGGTGGCTACACCTTC.

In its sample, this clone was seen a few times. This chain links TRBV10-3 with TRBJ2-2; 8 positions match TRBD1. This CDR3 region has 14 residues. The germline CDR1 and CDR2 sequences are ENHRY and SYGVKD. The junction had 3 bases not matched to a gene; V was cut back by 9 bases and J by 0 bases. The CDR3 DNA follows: TGTGCCATGAGACAGGGGTCGAACACCGGGGAGCTGTTTTTT. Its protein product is CAMRQGSNTGELFF.

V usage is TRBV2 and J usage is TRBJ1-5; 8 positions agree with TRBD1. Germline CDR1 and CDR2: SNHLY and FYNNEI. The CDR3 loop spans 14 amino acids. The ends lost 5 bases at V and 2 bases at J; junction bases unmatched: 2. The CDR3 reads CASSLDRGNQPQHF. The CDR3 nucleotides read TGTGCCAGCAGTCTGGACAGGGGCAATCAGCCCCAGCATTTT. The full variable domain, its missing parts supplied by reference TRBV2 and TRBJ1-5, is EPEVTQTPSHQVTQMGQEVILRCVPISNHLYFYWYRQILGQKVEFLVSFYNNEISEKSEIFDDQFSVERPDGSNFTLKIRSTKLEDSAMYFCASSLDRGNQPQHFGDGTRLSIL.

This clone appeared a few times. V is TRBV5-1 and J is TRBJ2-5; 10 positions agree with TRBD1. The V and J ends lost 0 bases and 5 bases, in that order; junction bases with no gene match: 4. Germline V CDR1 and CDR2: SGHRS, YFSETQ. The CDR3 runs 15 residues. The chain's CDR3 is CASSLGTGGSETQYF. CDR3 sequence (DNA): TGCGCCAGCAGCTTGGGGACAGGGGGGTCGGAGACCCAGTACTTC.

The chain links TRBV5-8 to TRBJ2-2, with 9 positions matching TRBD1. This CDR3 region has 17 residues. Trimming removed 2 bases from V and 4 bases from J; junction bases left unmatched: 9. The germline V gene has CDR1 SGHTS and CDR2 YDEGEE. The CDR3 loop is CASSLIFGTGTTGELFF. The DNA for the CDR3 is TGTGCCAGCAGCTTAATTTTTGGGACAGGGACCACCGGGGAGCTGTTTTTT.

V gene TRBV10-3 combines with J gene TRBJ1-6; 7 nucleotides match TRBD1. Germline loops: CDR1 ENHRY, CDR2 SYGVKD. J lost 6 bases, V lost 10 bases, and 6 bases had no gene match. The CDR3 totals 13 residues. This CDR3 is CATGGGGNSPLHF. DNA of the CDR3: TGTGCCACGGGAGGGGGCGGTAATTCACCCCTCCACTTT.

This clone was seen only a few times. CDR3 residues: CASSLGRPSTDTQYF. The CDR3 DNA follows: TGCGCCAGCAGCTTGGGGAGGCCAAGCACAGATACGCAGTATTTT. V and J are TRBV5-1 and TRBJ2-3, with D possibly TRBD2 on 5 matching bases. Trimming took off 0 bases at V and 0 bases at J, with 8 bases between the two ends. The CDR3 is made up of 15 amino acids. Germline V gene sequence: CDR1 SGHRS, CDR2 YFSETQ.

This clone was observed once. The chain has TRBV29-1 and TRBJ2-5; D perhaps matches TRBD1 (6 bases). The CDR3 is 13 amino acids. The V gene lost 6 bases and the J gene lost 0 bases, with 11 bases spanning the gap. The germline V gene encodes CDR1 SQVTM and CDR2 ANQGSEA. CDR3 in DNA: TGCAGCGTCTATGGACAGCACCAAGAGACCCAGTACTTC. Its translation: CSVYGQHQETQYF.

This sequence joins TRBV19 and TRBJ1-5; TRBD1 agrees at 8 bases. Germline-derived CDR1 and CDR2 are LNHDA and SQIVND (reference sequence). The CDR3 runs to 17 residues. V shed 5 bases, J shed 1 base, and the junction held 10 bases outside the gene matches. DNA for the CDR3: TGTGCCAGTAGTGTGAGTCCCGGACAGGGCAGCAATCAGCCCCAGCATTTT. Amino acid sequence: CASSVSPGQGSNQPQHF.